Sequencing of this TCR beta chain was carried out in a study of cytomegalovirus exposure and HLA in healthy donors. Findings of the study overall: Analyses of presence/absence relied on an assumption of roughly uniform sequencing depth across donors. Solely CMV serostatus was available to characterize immune exposure. Sequencing probably produced one cluster of sequence variants that were highly shared. Reports credit the classifier with highly specific, highly sensitive diagnosis of cytomegalovirus status.

A word on this clone: The antigen is undetermined.

Researchers ran the PCR with 60 Vbeta and 13 Jbeta primers. Clones were read by immunoSEQ multiplex PCR, and TCRdb kept only the in-frame ones, dropping some. Among some 120,000 clones listed, roughly 79% were seen once. This TCR came from a woman in her thirties in good health and CMV-seronegative. Sequencing was done on a sample of PBMCs.

The CDR3 sequence is CASNPGLGNEQFF. As DNA, the CDR3 is TGTGCCAGTAACCCGGGACTGGGGAATGAGCAGTTCTTC. The V gene is TRBV11-2, the J gene TRBJ2-1, with D perhaps TRBD2 (6 bases). Germline CDR1 SGHAT, CDR2 FQNNGV. The CDR3 runs 13 residues. V lost 9 bases and J lost 7, with 16 bases in between.